A selection of T cell receptor beta chains follows, all from one sample in a study of blood T cell repertoires in COVID-19. Data came from immunoSEQ multiplex PCR; TCRdb stores just in-frame clones and leaves some out. The sample lists around 280,000 clones; around 90% were seen once. The sample comprised PBMCs or T cells enriched from blood (not recorded which). These TCRs come from a woman aged 35 to 49 who had recovered from COVID-19. Each CDR3 is given with its conserved first and last residue. The D gene is left open where the match is weak. Clone size appears in some rows only: once, few, many, or a class for an expanded clone.

cdr3_aa cdr3_nt j_call v_call clone_size d_call
CASSLAQGTTDKQYF TGTGCCAGCAGCTTAGCTCAGGGGACCACAGATAAGCAGTATTTT TRBJ2-3 TRBV13 NA NA
CASSQFMNTGELFF TGTGCCAGCAGCCAATTTATGAACACCGGGGAGCTGTTTTTT TRBJ2-2 TRBV14 few NA
CASSLSGRGSDTQYF TGTGCCAGCAGTCTTAGCGGGAGAGGGTCAGATACGCAGTATTTT TRBJ2-3 TRBV28 NA TRBD2
CASSQGGSGSWRNTQYF TGTGCCAGCAGCCAAGGCGGGAGCGGGAGTTGGAGAAATACGCAGTATTTT TRBJ2-3 TRBV3-1/TRBV3-2 NA TRBD2
CASSPWTEETQYF TGTGCCAGCAGCCCCTGGACAGAAGAGACCCAGTACTTC TRBJ2-5 TRBV7-2 NA NA
CASRDRVGGEAFF TGTGCCAGCAGGGACAGGGTGGGGGGTGAAGCTTTCTTT TRBJ1-1 TRBV25-1 NA TRBD1
CSVGEGYNSPLHF TGCAGCGTTGGGGAGGGCTATAATTCACCCCTCCACTTT TRBJ1-6 TRBV29-1 NA NA
CASSRLGTGGNEQFF TGTGCCAGTTCCCGCCTCGGGACAGGGGGCAATGAGCAGTTCTTC TRBJ2-1 TRBV19 NA TRBD1
CASSPRPGIQPQHF TGCGCCAGCAGCCCCCGCCCAGGTATTCAGCCCCAGCATTTT TRBJ1-5 TRBV5-1 once NA
CASSLAGGPQAFF TGTGCCAGCAGCTTAGCCGGGGGGCCCCAAGCTTTCTTT TRBJ1-1 TRBV11-2 NA NA
CALGLVAKNIQYF TGTGCCCTGGGGCTGGTCGCCAAAAACATTCAGTACTTC TRBJ2-4 TRBV6-5 NA NA
CASSLPRYEQYF TGTGCCAGCAGCCTACCGCGCTACGAGCAGTACTTC TRBJ2-7 TRBV7-2 NA NA
CATSPLFYDRVNEKLFF TGTGCCACCAGCCCCTTGTTTTATGACAGGGTTAATGAAAAACTGTTTTTT TRBJ1-4 TRBV15 NA TRBD1
CASREATGPGETQYF TGTGCCAGCAGGGAGGCGACAGGGCCCGGGGAGACCCAGTACTTC TRBJ2-5 TRBV6-5 once TRBD1
CASSYSRQINYGYTF TGTGCCAGCAGTTACTCGAGGCAGATTAACTATGGCTACACCTTC TRBJ1-2 TRBV6-5 NA NA
CASSPLLPYSGNTIYF TGTGCCAGCAGTCCCCTCCTCCCGTACTCTGGAAACACCATATATTTT TRBJ1-3 TRBV3-1/TRBV3-2 NA NA
CASSSQGGDTEAFF TGTGCCAGCAGTTCACAGGGGGGAGACACTGAAGCTTTCTTT TRBJ1-1 TRBV28 NA TRBD1
CASSTKAGVAGELFF TGTGCCAGCAGCACTAAAGCGGGAGTGGCCGGGGAGCTGTTTTTT TRBJ2-2 TRBV7-2 NA TRBD2
CASTPGGAPNQPQHF TGTGCCAGCACCCCGGGAGGGGCCCCAAATCAGCCCCAGCATTTT TRBJ1-5 TRBV2 NA NA
CASSQDVLAGGGWQYF TGTGCCAGCAGCCAAGATGTCTTAGCGGGAGGGGGCTGGCAGTACTTC TRBJ2-7 TRBV3-1/TRBV3-2 NA TRBD2
CLAGNTIYF TGCCTAGCTGGAAACACCATATATTTT TRBJ1-3 TRBV29-1 NA NA
CASSFGTDFSRSGANVLTF TGTGCCAGCAGCTTCGGGACAGATTTCTCCCGCTCTGGGGCCAACGTCCTGACTTTC TRBJ2-6 TRBV5-6 NA TRBD1
CASSALRGNYGYTF TGTGCCAGCAGTGCACTCAGGGGCAACTATGGCTACACCTTC TRBJ1-2 TRBV28 NA NA
CASSHGRLAGSETQYF TGTGCCAGCAGCCACGGACGACTAGCGGGGAGTGAGACCCAGTACTTC TRBJ2-5 TRBV14 NA TRBD2
CASRYHMGENSPLHF TGTGCCAGCAGGTACCACATGGGAGAGAATTCACCCCTCCACTTT TRBJ1-6 TRBV27 NA NA
CASSPVRGQPQHF TGTGCCAGTAGTCCCGTGCGGGGTCAGCCCCAGCATTTT TRBJ1-5 TRBV19 NA NA
CASSSDRGNNSPLHF TGTGCCAGTAGCTCGGACAGGGGAAATAATTCACCCCTCCACTTT TRBJ1-6 TRBV19 few TRBD1